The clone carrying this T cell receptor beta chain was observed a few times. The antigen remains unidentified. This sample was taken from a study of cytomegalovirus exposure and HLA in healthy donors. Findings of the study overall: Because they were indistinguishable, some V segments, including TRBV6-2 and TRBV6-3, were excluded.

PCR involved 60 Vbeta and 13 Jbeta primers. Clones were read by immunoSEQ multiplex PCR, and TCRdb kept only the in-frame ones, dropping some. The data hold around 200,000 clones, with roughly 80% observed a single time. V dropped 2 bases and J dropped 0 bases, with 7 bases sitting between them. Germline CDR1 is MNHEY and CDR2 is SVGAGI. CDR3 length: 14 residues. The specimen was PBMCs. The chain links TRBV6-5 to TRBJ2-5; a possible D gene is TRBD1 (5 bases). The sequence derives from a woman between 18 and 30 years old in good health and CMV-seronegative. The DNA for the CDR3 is TGTGCCAGCAGTTACGTGACAGACCAAGAGACCCAGTACTTC. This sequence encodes CASSYVTDQETQYF.